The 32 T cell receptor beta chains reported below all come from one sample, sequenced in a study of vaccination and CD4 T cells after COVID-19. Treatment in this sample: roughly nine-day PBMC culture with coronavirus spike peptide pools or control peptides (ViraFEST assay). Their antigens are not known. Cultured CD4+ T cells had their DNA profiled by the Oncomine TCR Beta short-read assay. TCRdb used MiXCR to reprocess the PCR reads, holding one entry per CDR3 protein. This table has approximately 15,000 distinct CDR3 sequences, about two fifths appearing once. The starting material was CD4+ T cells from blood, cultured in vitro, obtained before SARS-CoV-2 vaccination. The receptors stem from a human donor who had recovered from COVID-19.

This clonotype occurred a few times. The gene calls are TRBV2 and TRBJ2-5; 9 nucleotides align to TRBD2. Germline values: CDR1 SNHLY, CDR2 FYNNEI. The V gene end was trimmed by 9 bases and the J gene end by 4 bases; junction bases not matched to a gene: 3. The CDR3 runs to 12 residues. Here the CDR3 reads CARKLAGETQYF. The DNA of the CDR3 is TGTGCCAGGAAACTAGCGGGAGAGACCCAGTACTTC. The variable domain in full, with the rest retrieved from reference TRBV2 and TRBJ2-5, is EPEVTQTPSHQVTQMGQEVILRCVPISNHLYFYWYRQILGQKVEFLVSFYNNEISEKSEIFDDQFSVERPDGSNFTLKIRSTKLEDSAMYFCARKLAGETQYFGPGTRLLVL.

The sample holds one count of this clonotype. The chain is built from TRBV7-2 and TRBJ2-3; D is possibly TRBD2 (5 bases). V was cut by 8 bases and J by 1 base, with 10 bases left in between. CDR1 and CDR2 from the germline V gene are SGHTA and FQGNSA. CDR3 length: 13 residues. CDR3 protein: CASGSVGTDTQYF. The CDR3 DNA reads TGTGCCAGCGGGAGTGTGGGCACAGATACGCAGTATTTT.

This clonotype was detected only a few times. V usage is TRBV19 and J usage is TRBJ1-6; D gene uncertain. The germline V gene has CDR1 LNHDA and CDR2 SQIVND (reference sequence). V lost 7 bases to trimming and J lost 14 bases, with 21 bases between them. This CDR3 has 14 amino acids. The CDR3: CASTPSGNSGALHF. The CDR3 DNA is TGTGCCAGTACTCCATCGGGGAATAGTGGGGCCCTCCACTTT.

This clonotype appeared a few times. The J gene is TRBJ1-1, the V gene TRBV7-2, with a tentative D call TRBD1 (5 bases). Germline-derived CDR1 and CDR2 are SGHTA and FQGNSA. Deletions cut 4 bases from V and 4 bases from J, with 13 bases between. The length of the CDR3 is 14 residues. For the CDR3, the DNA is TGTGCCAGCAGCTCGGGGCCCTCGGGCACTGAAGCTTTCTTT. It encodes CASSSGPSGTEAFF.

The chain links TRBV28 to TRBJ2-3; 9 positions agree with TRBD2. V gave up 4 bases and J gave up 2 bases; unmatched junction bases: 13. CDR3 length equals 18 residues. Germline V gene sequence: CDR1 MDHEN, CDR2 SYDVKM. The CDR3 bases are TGTGCCAGCAGTTCCCTATTGACTAGCGGAGCGTTCACAGATACGCAGTATTTT. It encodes CASSSLLTSGAFTDTQYF.

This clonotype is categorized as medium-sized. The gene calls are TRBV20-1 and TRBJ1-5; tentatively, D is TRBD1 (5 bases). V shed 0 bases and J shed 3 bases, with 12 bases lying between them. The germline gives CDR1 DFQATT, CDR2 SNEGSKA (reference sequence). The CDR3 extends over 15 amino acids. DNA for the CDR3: TGCAGTGCTAGAGATTCAGAGGGGCTCAATCAGCCCCAGCATTTT. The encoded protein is CSARDSEGLNQPQHF.

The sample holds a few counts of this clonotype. CDR3 protein: CSARDRGNTGELFF. The DNA for the CDR3 is TGCAGTGCTAGGGACAGGGGGAACACCGGGGAGCTGTTTTTT. The chain carries TRBV20-1 and TRBJ2-2, with TRBD1 matching over 9 bases. With 3 bases clipped from V and 1 base from J, the junction kept 0 bases outside the gene matches. Germline CDR1 and CDR2: DFQATT and SNEGSKA (reference sequence). CDR3 length equals 14 residues.

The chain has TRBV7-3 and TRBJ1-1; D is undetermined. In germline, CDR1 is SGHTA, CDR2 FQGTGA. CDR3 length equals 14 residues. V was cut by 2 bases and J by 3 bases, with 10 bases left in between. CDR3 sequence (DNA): TGTGCCAGCAGCTTATTTGCCGGGGACACTGAAGCTTTCTTT. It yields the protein CASSLFAGDTEAFF.

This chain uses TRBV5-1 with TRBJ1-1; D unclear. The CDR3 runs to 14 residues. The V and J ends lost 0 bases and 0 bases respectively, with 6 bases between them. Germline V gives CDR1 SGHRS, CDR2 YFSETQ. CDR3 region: CASSLVGLNTEAFF. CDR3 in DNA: TGCGCCAGCAGCTTGGTTGGGTTGAACACTGAAGCTTTCTTT. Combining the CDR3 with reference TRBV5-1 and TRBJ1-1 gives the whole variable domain KAGVTQTPRYLIKTRGQQVTLSCSPISGHRSVSWYQQTPGQGLQFLFEYFSETQRNKGNFPGRFSGRQFSNSRSEMNVSTLELGDSALYLCASSLVGLNTEAFFGQGTRLTVV.

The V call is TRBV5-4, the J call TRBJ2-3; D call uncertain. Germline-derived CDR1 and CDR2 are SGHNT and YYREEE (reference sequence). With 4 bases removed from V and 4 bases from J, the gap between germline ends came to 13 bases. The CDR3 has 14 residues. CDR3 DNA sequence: TGTGCCAGCAGCCCACAAGCCCGCGCAGATACGCAGTATTTT. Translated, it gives CASSPQARADTQYF.

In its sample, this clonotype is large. As DNA, the CDR3 is TGCAGTGCGAGGCCGGGAGCAGAGACCCAGTACTTC. It translates to CSARPGAETQYF. The J gene is TRBJ2-5, the V gene TRBV20-1, with D perhaps matching TRBD2 (6 bases). CDR1 DFQATT and CDR2 SNEGSKA come from the germline V gene (reference sequence). CDR3 length equals 12 residues. V was clipped by 6 bases and J by 4 bases, with 12 bases between them.

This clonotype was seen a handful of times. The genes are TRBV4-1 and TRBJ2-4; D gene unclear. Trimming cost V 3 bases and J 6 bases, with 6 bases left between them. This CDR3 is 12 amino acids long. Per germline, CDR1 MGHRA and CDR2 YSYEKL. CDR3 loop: CASSHMGNIQYF. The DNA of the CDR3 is TGCGCCAGCAGCCACATGGGAAACATTCAGTACTTC.

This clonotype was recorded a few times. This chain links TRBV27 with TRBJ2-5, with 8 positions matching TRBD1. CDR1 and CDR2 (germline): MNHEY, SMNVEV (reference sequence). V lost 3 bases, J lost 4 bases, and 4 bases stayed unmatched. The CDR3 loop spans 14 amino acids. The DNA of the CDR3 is TGTGCCAGCAGTTTTCAGGGGGCTGGAGAGACCCAGTACTTC. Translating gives CASSFQGAGETQYF.

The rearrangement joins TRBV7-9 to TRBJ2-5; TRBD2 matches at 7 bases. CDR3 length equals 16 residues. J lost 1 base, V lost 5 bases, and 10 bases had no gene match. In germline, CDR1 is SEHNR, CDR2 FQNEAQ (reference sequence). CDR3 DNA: TGTGCCAGCAGCCCTACCTGGCGGGAGTCCCAAGAGACCCAGTACTTC. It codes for CASSPTWRESQETQYF.

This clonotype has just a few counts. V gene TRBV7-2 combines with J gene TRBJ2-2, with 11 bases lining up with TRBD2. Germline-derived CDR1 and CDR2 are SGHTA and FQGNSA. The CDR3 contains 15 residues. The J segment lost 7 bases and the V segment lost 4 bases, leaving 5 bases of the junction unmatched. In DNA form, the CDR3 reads TGTGCCAGCAGCTCCGCGACTAGCGGGGTCGGGGAGCTGTTTTTT. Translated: CASSSATSGVGELFF.

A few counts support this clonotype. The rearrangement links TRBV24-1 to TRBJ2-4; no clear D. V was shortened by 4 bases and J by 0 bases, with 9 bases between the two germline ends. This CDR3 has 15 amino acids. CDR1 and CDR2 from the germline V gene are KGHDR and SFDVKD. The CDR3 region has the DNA TGTGCCACCAGTGAGGGAACATTAGCCAAAAACATTCAGTACTTC. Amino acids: CATSEGTLAKNIQYF.

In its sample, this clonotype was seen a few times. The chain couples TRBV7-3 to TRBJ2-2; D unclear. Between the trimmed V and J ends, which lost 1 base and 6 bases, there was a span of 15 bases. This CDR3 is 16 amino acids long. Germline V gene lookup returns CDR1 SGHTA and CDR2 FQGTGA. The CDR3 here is CASSLSPPGASGELFF. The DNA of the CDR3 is TGTGCCAGCAGCTTAAGCCCACCAGGAGCTTCCGGGGAGCTGTTTTTT.

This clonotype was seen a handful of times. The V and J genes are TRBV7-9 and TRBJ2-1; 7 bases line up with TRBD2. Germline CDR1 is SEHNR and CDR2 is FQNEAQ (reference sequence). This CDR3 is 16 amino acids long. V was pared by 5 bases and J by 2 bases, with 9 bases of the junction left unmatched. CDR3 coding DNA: TGTGCCAGCAGCCCGGCCGGGGGGACCCCCTACAATGAGCAGTTCTTC. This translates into CASSPAGGTPYNEQFF.

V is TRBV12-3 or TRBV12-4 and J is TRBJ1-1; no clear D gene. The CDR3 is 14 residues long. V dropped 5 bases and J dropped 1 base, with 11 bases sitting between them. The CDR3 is CASSLRATNTEAFF. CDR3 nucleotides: TGTGCCAGCAGTCTCCGGGCTACGAACACTGAAGCTTTCTTT.

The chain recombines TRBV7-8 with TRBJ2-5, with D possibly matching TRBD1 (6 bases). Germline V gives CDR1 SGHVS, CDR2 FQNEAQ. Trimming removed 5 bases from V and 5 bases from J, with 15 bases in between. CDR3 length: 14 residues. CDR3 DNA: TGTGCCAGCAGCATGAACAGGGCGTCGGAGACCCAGTACTTC. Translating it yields CASSMNRASETQYF.

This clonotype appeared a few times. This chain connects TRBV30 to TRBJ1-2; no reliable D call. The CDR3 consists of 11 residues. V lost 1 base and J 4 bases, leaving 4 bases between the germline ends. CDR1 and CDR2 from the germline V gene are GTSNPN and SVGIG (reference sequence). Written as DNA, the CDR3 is TGTGCCTGGAGTGCGCTCTATGGCTACACCTTC. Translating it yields CAWSALYGYTF.

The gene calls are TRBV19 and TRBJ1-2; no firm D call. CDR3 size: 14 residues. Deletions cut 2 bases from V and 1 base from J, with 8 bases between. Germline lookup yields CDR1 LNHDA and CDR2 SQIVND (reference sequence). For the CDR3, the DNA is TGTGCCAGTAGTATAAATGGTGTTAACTATGGCTACACCTTC. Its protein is CASSINGVNYGYTF. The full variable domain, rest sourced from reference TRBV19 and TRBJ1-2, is DGGITQSPKYLFRKEGQNVTLSCEQNLNHDAMYWYRQDPGQGLRLIYYSQIVNDFQKGDIAEGYSVSREKKESFPLTVTSAQKNPTAFYLCASSINGVNYGYTFGSGTRLTVV.

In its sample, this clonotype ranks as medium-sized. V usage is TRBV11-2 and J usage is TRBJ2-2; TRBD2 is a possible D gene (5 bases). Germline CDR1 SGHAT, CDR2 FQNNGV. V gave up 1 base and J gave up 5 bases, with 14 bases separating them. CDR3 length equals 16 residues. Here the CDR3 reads CASSLVSSPGTGELFF. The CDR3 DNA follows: TGTGCCAGCAGCTTAGTATCCTCCCCGGGGACCGGGGAGCTGTTTTTT.

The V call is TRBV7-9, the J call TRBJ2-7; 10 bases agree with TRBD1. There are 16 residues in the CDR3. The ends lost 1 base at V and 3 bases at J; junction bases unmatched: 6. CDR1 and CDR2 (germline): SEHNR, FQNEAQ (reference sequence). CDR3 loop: CASSLGGTGESYEQYF. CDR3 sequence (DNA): TGTGCCAGCAGCTTAGGTGGGACAGGGGAAAGCTACGAGCAGTACTTC.

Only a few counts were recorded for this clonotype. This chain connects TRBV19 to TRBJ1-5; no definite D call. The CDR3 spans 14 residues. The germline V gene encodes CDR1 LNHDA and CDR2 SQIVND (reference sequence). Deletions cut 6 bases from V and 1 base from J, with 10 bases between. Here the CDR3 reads CASSSGFSNQPQHF. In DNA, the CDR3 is TGTGCCAGTAGCTCAGGATTCAGCAATCAGCCCCAGCATTTT.

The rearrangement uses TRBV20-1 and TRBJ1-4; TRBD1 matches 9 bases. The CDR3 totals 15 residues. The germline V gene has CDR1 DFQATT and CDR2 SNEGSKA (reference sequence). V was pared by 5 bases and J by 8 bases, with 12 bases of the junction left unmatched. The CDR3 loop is CSAPRSGTGNEKLFF. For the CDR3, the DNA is TGCAGTGCTCCGCGGTCCGGGACAGGGAACGAAAAACTGTTTTTT.

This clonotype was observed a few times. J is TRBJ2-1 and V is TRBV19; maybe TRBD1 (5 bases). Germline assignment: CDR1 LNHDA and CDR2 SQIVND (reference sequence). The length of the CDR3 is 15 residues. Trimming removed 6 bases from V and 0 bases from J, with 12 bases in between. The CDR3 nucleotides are TGTGCCAGTAGGAGTGACAGAAGCTCCTACAATGAGCAGTTCTTC. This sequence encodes CASRSDRSSYNEQFF.

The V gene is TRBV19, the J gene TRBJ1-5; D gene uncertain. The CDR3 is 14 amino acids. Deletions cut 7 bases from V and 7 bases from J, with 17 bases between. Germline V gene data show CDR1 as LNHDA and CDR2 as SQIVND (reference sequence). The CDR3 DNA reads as TGTGCCAGTAAGGACCGACAAAGCGGCCAGCCCCAGCATTTT. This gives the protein CASKDRQSGQPQHF.

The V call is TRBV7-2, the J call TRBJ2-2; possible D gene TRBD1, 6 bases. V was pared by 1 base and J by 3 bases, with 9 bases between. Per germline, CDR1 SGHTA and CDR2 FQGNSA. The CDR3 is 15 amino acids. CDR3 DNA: TGTGCCAGCAGCTTAGTGGCAGGGGACACCGGGGAGCTGTTTTTT. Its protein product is CASSLVAGDTGELFF.

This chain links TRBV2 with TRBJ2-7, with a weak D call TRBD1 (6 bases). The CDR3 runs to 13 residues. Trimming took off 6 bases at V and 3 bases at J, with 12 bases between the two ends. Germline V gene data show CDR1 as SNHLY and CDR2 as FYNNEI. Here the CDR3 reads CASSTDRIYEQYF. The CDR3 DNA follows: TGTGCCAGCAGCACGGACAGAATCTACGAGCAGTACTTC.

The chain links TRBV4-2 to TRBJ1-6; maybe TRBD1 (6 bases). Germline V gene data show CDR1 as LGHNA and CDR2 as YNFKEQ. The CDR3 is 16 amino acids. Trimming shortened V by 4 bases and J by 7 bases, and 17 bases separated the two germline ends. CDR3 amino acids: CASSLRQDAGNSPLHF. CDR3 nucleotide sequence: TGTGCCAGCAGCCTTCGACAGGACGCAGGAAATTCACCCCTCCACTTT.

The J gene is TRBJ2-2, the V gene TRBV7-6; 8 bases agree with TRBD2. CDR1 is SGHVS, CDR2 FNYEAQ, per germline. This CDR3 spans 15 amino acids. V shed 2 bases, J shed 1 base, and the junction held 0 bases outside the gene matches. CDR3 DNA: TGTGCCAGCAGCTTAACTAGCGGGAACACCGGGGAGCTGTTTTTT. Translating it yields CASSLTSGNTGELFF.